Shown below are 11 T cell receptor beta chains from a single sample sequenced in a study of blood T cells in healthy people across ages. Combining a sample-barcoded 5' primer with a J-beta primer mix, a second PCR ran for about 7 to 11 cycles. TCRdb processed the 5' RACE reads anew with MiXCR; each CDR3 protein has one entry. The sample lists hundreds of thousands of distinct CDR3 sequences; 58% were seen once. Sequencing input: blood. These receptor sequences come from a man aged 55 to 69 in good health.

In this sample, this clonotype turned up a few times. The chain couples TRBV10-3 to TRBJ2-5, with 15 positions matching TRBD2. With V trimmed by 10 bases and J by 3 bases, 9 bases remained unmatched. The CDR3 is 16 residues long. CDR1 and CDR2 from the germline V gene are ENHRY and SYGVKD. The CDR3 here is CATGLAGGYIKETQYF. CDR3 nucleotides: TGTGCCACCGGACTAGCGGGGGGGTATATCAAAGAGACCCAGTACTTC.

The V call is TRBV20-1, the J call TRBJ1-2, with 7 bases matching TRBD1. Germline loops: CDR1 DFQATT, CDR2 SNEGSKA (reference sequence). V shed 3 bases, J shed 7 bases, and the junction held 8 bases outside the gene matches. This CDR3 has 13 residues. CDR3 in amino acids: CSASFIDRAGYTF. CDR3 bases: TGCAGTGCTAGTTTCATTGACAGGGCTGGCTACACCTTC.

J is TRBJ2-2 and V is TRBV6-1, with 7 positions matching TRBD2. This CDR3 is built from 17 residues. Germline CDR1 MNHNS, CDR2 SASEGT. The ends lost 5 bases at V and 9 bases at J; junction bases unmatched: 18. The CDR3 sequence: CASSRISGRGIGRELFF. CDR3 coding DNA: TGTGCCAGCAGTAGGATATCGGGGCGGGGGATCGGTAGGGAGCTGTTTTTT.

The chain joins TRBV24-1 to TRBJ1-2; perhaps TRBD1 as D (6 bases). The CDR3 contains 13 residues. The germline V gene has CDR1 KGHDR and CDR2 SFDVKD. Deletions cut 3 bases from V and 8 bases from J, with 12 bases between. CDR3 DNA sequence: TGTGCCACCAGTGATGGTACAGGGAGGGGCTACACCTTC. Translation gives CATSDGTGRGYTF.

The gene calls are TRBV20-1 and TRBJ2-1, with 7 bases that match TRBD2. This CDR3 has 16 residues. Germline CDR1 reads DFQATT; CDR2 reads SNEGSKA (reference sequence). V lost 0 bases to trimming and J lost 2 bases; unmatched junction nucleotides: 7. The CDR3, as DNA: TGCAGTGCTAGAGATCTAACCAGCGGGACCTACAATGAGCAGTTCTTC. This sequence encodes CSARDLTSGTYNEQFF.

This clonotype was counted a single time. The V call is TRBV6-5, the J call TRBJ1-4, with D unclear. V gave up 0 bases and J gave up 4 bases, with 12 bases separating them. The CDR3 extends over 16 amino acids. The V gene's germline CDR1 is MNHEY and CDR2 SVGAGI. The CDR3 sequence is CASSYSTVRINEKLFF. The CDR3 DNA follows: TGTGCCAGCAGTTACTCGACGGTGCGGATTAATGAAAAACTGTTTTTT.

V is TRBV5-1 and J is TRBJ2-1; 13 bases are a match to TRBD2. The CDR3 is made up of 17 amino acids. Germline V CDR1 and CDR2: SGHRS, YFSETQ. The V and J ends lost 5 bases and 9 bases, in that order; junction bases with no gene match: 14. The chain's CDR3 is CASRYSPGLAGSGEQFF. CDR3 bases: TGCGCCAGCAGATATAGCCCGGGACTAGCGGGATCGGGTGAGCAGTTCTTC.

The CDR3 protein is CSANPYERGATDTQYF. DNA of the CDR3: TGCAGTGCTAACCCCTATGAGCGGGGGGCCACAGATACGCAGTATTTT. The chain is built from TRBV20-1 and TRBJ2-3, with 9 bases identical to TRBD2. With V trimmed by 4 bases and J by 2 bases, 10 bases remained unmatched. This CDR3 contains 16 residues. Germline V gene sequence: CDR1 DFQATT, CDR2 SNEGSKA (reference sequence).

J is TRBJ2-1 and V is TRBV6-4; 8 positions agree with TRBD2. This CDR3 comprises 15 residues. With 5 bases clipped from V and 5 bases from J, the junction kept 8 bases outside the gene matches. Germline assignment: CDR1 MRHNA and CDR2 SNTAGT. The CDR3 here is CASSTDSGVHNEQFF. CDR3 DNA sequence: TGTGCCAGCAGTACGGATAGCGGGGTACACAATGAGCAGTTCTTC.

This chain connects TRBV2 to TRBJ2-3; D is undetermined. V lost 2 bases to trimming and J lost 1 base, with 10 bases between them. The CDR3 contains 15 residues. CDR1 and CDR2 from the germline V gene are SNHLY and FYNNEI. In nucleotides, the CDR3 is TGTGCCAGCAGTGAATCAAGCCGGGGCACAGATACGCAGTATTTT. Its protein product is CASSESSRGTDTQYF.

CDR3 sequence (DNA): TGCGCCAGCACCTCGGGACAGGGGCTCGAGCAGTACTTC. Protein product: CASTSGQGLEQYF. The chain joins TRBV5-1 to TRBJ2-7, with 10 bases identical to TRBD1. The CDR3 length is 13 residues. Looked up from germline, CDR1 is SGHRS and CDR2 is YFSETQ. The V and J ends lost 6 bases and 6 bases, in that order; junction bases with no gene match: 6. Full variable domain (rest looked up from reference TRBV5-1 and TRBJ2-7): KAGVTQTPRYLIKTRGQQVTLSCSPISGHRSVSWYQQTPGQGLQFLFEYFSETQRNKGNFPGRFSGRQFSNSRSEMNVSTLELGDSALYLCASTSGQGLEQYFGPGTRLTVT.